This TCR beta chain is from a study of T-cell memory formation after mild COVID-19. Study in general: TCR clusters were mostly confined to one donor each. Study findings and constraints: Detection of some responders pre-infection suggested pre-existing cross-reactive memory T cells participated.

As for this clonotype: Antigen specificity is unknown.

MiXCR, run by TCRdb on the 5' RACE reads, gives a single entry per CDR3 protein. This table has some 210,000 distinct CDR3 sequences, around 30% appearing once. Germline V lookup: CDR1 SGDLS, CDR2 YYNGEE. Germline trimming cut 8 bases from V and 4 bases from J; bases unmatched to any gene: 7. The CDR3 length is 14 residues. This sequence originates from an adult woman who had mild COVID-19 (a few samples of this study predate the infection). Cell type and time point are not known. The V call is TRBV9, the J call TRBJ2-5; the match to TRBD1 covers 11 bases. The sample comprised PBMCs or a T cell subset sorted from them (not recorded which). CDR3 sequence: CASNPGTGGETQYF. In DNA, the CDR3 is TGTGCCAGTAACCCCGGGACAGGGGGAGAGACCCAGTACTTC. Full variable domain (missing parts from reference TRBV9 and TRBJ2-5): DSGVTQTPKHLITATGQRVTLRCSPRSGDLSVYWYQQSLDQGLQFLIQYYNGEERAKGNILERFSAQQFPDLHSELNLSSLELGDSALYFCASNPGTGGETQYFGPGTRLLVL.